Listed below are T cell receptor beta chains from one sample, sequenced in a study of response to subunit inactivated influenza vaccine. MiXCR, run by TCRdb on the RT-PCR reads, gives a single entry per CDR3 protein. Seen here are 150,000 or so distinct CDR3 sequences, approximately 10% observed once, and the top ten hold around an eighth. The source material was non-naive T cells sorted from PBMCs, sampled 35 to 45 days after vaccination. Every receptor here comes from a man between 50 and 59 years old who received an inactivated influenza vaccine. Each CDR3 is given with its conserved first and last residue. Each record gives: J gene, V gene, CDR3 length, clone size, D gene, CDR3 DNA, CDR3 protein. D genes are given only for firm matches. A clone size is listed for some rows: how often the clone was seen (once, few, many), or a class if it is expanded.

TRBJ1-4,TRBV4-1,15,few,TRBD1,TGCGCCAGCAGCCATCGACAGGGAGGGGACGAAAAACTGTTTTTT,CASSHRQGGDEKLFF
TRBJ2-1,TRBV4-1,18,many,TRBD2,TGCGCCAGCAGCCAAGAAGCGGTCGGACTAGCGAGCTACAATGAGCAGTTCTTC,CASSQEAVGLASYNEQFF
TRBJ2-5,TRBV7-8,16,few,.,TGTGCCAGCAGCTTAGGCCGTCTAGCGTTACAAGAGACCCAGTACTTC,CASSLGRLALQETQYF
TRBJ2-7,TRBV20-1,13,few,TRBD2,TGCAGTGTCCTACCCCCGGGACTAGACGAGCAGTACTTC,CSVLPPGLDEQYF
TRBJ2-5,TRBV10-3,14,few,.,TGTGCCATCAGTCCCGGGACCATACAAGAGACCCAGTACTTC,CAISPGTIQETQYF
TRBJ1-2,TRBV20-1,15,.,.,TGCAGTGCTACAAACAGGGTCTCTAGCACTTATGGCTACACCTTC,CSATNRVSSTYGYTF
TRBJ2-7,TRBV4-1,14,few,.,TGCGCCAGCAGCCAAGGCGGGACTGCAGATAAGCAGTACTTC,CASSQGGTADKQYF
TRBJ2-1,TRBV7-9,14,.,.,TGTGCCAGCAGCTTAGGCGGAGAGATAAATGAGCAGTTCTTC,CASSLGGEINEQFF
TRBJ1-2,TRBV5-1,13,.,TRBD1,TGCGCCAGCAGCTCGGACAGGGAAGGTGGCTACACCTTC,CASSSDREGGYTF
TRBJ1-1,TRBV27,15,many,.,TGTGCCAGCAGGAATAGGGTTAGCTCTACCACTGAAGCTTTCTTT,CASRNRVSSTTEAFF
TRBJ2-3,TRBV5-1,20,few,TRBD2,TGCGCCAGCAGCCGGAGTGGGTTAGAGCGTCTAGCGGGGGGCACAGATACGCAGTATTTT,CASSRSGLERLAGGTDTQYF
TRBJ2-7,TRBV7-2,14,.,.,TGTGCCAGCAGCCTTAACCGTGAGTCCTACGAGCAGTACTTC,CASSLNRESYEQYF
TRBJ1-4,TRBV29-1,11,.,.,TGCAGCGCTTTAATAGGTGAAAAACTGTTTTTT,CSALIGEKLFF
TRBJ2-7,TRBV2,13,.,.,TGTGCCAGCAGATTGGCGACCCACTACGAGCAGTACTTC,CASRLATHYEQYF